These 21 T cell receptor beta chains were all obtained from the same sample, sequenced in a study of blood T cell repertoires in COVID-19. Data came from immunoSEQ multiplex PCR; TCRdb stores just in-frame clones and leaves some out. The profile shows roughly 380,000 clones, over 75% of them singletons. Sequenced: PBMCs or T cells enriched from blood (not recorded which). These receptors were obtained from a man aged 30 to 45 who had recovered from COVID-19.

CDR3 sequence reads: CASGLVIGQGAGELFF. CDR3 in DNA: TGTGCTAGTGGTTTGGTAATCGGGCAGGGCGCCGGGGAGCTGTTTTTT. This chain links TRBV12-5 with TRBJ2-2; D possibly corresponds to TRBD1 (5 bases). The CDR3 length is 16 residues. CDR1 and CDR2 (germline): LGHNT, FRNRAP. The germline V and J ends were trimmed by 0 bases and 6 bases, with 14 bases remaining between them.

This chain joins TRBV27 and TRBJ1-1; weak D call: TRBD1 (6 bases). The CDR3 loop spans 15 amino acids. V was clipped by 0 bases and J by 3 bases, with 11 bases between them. Germline CDR1 and CDR2: MNHEY and SMNVEV (reference sequence). The CDR3 spells CASSLSPQGYTEAFF. The CDR3 DNA reads as TGTGCCAGCAGTTTATCCCCACAGGGCTACACTGAAGCTTTCTTT.

V is TRBV27 and J is TRBJ1-5; D is uncertain. V was trimmed by 6 bases and J by 1 base, leaving 16 bases between them. Per germline, CDR1 MNHEY and CDR2 SMNVEV (reference sequence). The CDR3 is 16 residues long. DNA for the CDR3: TGTGCCAGCAGCCAACAGTGGCCTCCGAGCAATCAGCCCCAGCATTTT. This translates into CASSQQWPPSNQPQHF.

This chain connects TRBV4-1 to TRBJ1-1, with unresolved D. V was clipped by 1 base and J by 7 bases, with 13 bases between them. The CDR3 is 14 amino acids. Germline values: CDR1 MGHRA, CDR2 YSYEKL. DNA of the CDR3: TGCGCCAGCAGCCAAGGGGGAGGGTATGATGAAGCTTTCTTT. Residues: CASSQGGGYDEAFF.

The J gene is TRBJ1-5, the V gene TRBV7-2; D perhaps matches TRBD1 (5 bases). V lost 2 bases, J lost 4 bases, and 12 bases lay in between. The CDR3 loop spans 15 amino acids. In germline, CDR1 is SGHTA, CDR2 FQGNSA. This chain's CDR3 is CASSLFNRGNQPQHF. The CDR3 region has the DNA TGTGCCAGCAGCTTATTTAATAGGGGAAATCAGCCCCAGCATTTT.

The CDR3 here is CASSEVDQPQHF. CDR3 nucleotides: TGTGCCAGCAGTGAAGTCGATCAGCCCCAGCATTTT. The chain carries TRBV6-1 and TRBJ1-5; D uncertain. The germline V and J ends were trimmed by 1 base and 5 bases, with 3 bases remaining between them. The germline CDR1 and CDR2 sequences are MNHNS and SASEGT. The CDR3 spans 12 residues.

The gene calls are TRBV9 and TRBJ1-4; possibly TRBD1 for D (6 bases). The CDR3 is 16 residues long. In germline, CDR1 is SGDLS, CDR2 YYNGEE. V dropped 4 bases and J dropped 5 bases, with 18 bases sitting between them. In DNA form, the CDR3 reads TGTGCCAGCAGCCCCCGACAGGCGACGGTAAATGAAAAACTGTTTTTT. Translated, it gives CASSPRQATVNEKLFF.

The chain employs TRBV4-1 and TRBJ1-6, with 8 bases aligning to TRBD1. Unmatched junction bases numbered 10, after V lost 5 bases and J lost 10 bases. The V gene's germline CDR1 is MGHRA and CDR2 YSYEKL. CDR3 length: 15 amino acids. CDR3 amino acids: CASSKPDRERSPLHF. Written as DNA, the CDR3 is TGCGCCAGCAGCAAACCGGACAGGGAGAGATCACCCCTCCACTTT.

The genes are TRBV2 and TRBJ2-3; a possible D gene is TRBD2 (6 bases). This CDR3 spans 15 amino acids. Germline assignment: CDR1 SNHLY and CDR2 FYNNEI. V gave up 6 bases and J gave up 10 bases, with 23 bases separating them. As DNA, the CDR3 is TGTGCCAGCAGGGCACCCCCGGGACTTGAGTATTCGCAGTATTTT. Its protein is CASRAPPGLEYSQYF.

The V call is TRBV12-5, the J call TRBJ2-7; the D gene is possibly TRBD2 (5 bases). This CDR3 has 13 amino acids. Germline V gene lookup returns CDR1 LGHNT and CDR2 FRNRAP. V dropped 4 bases and J dropped 6 bases, with 13 bases sitting between them. DNA of the CDR3: TGTGCTAGTGGTTCCTCGGGTGCGGGCGAGCAGTACTTC. It translates to CASGSSGAGEQYF.

In DNA form, the CDR3 reads TGTGCCAGCAGCTTGGGGGCGACGGTTGGCACAGATACGCAGTATTTT. It translates to CASSLGATVGTDTQYF. The chain employs TRBV5-8 and TRBJ2-3; no clear D gene. Per germline, CDR1 SGHTS and CDR2 YDEGEE. V was trimmed by 0 bases and J by 1 base, leaving 12 bases between them. The CDR3 is made up of 16 amino acids.

V is TRBV19 and J is TRBJ2-5; D possibly corresponds to TRBD2 (5 bases). The CDR3 has 12 residues. Trimming pared 7 bases from V and 7 bases from J, leaving 13 bases between. Germline lookup yields CDR1 LNHDA and CDR2 SQIVND (reference sequence). In nucleotides, the CDR3 is TGTGCCAGTAAAGCGCCCGCGGGGACCCAGTACTTC. Protein: CASKAPAGTQYF. The complete variable domain, with remaining parts taken from reference TRBV19 and TRBJ2-5, reads DGGITQSPKYLFRKEGQNVTLSCEQNLNHDAMYWYRQDPGQGLRLIYYSQIVNDFQKGDIAEGYSVSREKKESFPLTVTSAQKNPTAFYLCASKAPAGTQYFGPGTRLLVL.

This chain links TRBV27 with TRBJ1-2, with unresolved D. The germline V gene encodes CDR1 MNHEY and CDR2 SMNVEV (reference sequence). Trimming pared 3 bases from V and 5 bases from J, leaving 10 bases between. The CDR3 is made up of 13 amino acids. This CDR3 reads CASSLRVSYGYTF. In DNA, the CDR3 is TGTGCCAGCAGTTTGAGGGTGTCATATGGCTACACCTTC.

This chain links TRBV4-1 with TRBJ2-3; 7 bases are shared with TRBD2. The CDR3 is 17 residues long. Germline CDR1 reads MGHRA; CDR2 reads YSYEKL. V lost 0 bases, J lost 2 bases, and 8 bases stayed unmatched. The CDR3 region is CASSQDPPAGFTDTQYF. The CDR3 DNA follows: TGCGCCAGCAGCCAAGATCCTCCAGCGGGGTTCACAGATACGCAGTATTTT.

The V gene is TRBV27, the J gene TRBJ1-1; 9 nucleotides match TRBD1. The CDR3 runs 13 residues. Germline CDR1 MNHEY, CDR2 SMNVEV (reference sequence). The ends lost 7 bases at V and 7 bases at J; junction bases unmatched: 7. The CDR3 sequence: CASIRDRVGEAFF. The CDR3 DNA reads TGTGCCAGCATCCGGGACAGGGTGGGTGAAGCTTTCTTT.

The chain joins TRBV5-6 to TRBJ1-1; D is perhaps TRBD1 (5 bases). Trimming stripped 1 base from V and 2 bases from J, with 15 bases between. Germline assignment: CDR1 SGHDT and CDR2 YYEEEE. This CDR3 has 16 residues. This chain's CDR3 is CASSLYARQGNTEAFF. CDR3 sequence (DNA): TGTGCCAGCAGCTTGTACGCCCGGCAGGGAAACACTGAAGCTTTCTTT.

This chain links TRBV6-5 with TRBJ2-2, with 7 bases aligning to TRBD1. The CDR3 has 13 amino acids. Trimming cost V 6 bases and J 7 bases; bases outside gene matches: 5. The germline V gene has CDR1 MNHEY and CDR2 SVGAGI. This CDR3 reads CASSRQGNGELFF. In DNA form, the CDR3 reads TGTGCCAGCAGCCGACAGGGAAACGGGGAGCTGTTTTTT.

The V and J genes are TRBV28 and TRBJ1-5, with D possibly being TRBD1 (6 bases). The length of the CDR3 is 16 residues. Deletions cut 4 bases from V and 0 bases from J, with 13 bases between. CDR1 and CDR2 (germline): MDHEN, SYDVKM. CDR3 region: CASSSPEGHSNQPQHF. The DNA of the CDR3 is TGTGCCAGCAGTTCCCCCGAGGGACATAGCAATCAGCCCCAGCATTTT.

This clone came up a few times. V and J are TRBV27 and TRBJ1-2; 8 bases line up with TRBD1. The CDR3 length is 13 residues. Germline V gives CDR1 MNHEY, CDR2 SMNVEV (reference sequence). Trimming at V came to 5 bases and at J to 5 bases, leaving 4 bases not matched to a gene. CDR3 DNA: TGTGCCAGCAGTAGTACAGGGGGATATGGCTACACCTTC. This codes for CASSSTGGYGYTF.

This clone was recorded a few times. The rearrangement joins TRBV21-1 to TRBJ1-5; TRBD1, as called in the table, went unchecked against the DNA. TRBV21-1 is labeled a pseudogene. The CDR3 has 18 residues. The CDR3 nucleotides read TGTGCCAGCAGCAAAGCGCTTTTTCGACAGGGCTGTGGTCAGCCCCAGCATTTT. Translation gives CASSKALFRQGCGQPQHF.

V gene TRBV23-1 combines with J gene TRBJ1-6; 8 bases fit TRBD1. TRBV23-1 is noted as an ORF with a role that remains uncertain. The CDR3 runs to 17 residues. V shed 0 bases and J 7 bases; nucleotides not matched to a gene: 8. The CDR3: CASSQSGRGPRNSPLHF. DNA of the CDR3: TGCGCCAGCAGTCAATCTGGCAGGGGGCCTAGGAATTCACCCCTCCACTTT.